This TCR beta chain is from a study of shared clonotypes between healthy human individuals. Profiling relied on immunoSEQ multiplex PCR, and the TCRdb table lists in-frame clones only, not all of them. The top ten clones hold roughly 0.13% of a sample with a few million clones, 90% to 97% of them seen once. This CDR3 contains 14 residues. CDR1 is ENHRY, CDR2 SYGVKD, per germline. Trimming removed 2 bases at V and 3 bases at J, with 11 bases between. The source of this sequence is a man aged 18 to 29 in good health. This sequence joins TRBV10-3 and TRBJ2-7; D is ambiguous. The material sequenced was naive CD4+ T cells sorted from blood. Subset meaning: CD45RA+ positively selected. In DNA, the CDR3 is TGTGCCATCAGTGAGCCGGGCCTCAACTACGAGCAGTACTTC. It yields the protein CAISEPGLNYEQYF.